The clone carrying this T cell receptor beta chain was seen a handful of times. Libraries were prepared by immunoSEQ multiplex PCR; TCRdb keeps only in-frame clonotypes and omits some of them. This table holds hundreds of thousands of clones, about 83% found once. These data come from a study of blood T cell repertoires in COVID-19. Background on the study: Samples taken during acute and convalescent COVID-19 were collected in the United States, Italy and Spain. T cells, B-cell-depleted T cells, or PBMCs supplied cDNA or gDNA.

V shed 2 bases, J shed 6 bases, and the junction held 1 base outside the gene matches. CDR3 size: 14 residues. The germline gives CDR1 SGHTA, CDR2 FQGTGA. The sequence was collected from a woman aged 25 to 39 with COVID-19, enrolled during active disease. Source material: peripheral blood. The genes are TRBV7-3 and TRBJ2-2; 9 bases align to TRBD2. The CDR3 sequence: CASSLAGGSGELFF. As DNA, the CDR3 is TGTGCCAGCAGCTTAGCGGGAGGGTCCGGGGAGCTGTTTTTT. Using reference TRBV7-3 and TRBJ2-2 for the parts outside the CDR3, the full variable domain is GAGVSQTPSNKVTEKGKYVELRCDPISGHTALYWYRQSLGQGPEFLIYFQGTGAADDSGLPNDRFFAVRPEGSVSTLKIQRTERGDSAVYLCASSLAGGSGELFFGEGSRLTVL.